This TCR beta chain was identified during a study of blood T cells in healthy people across ages. Germline lookup yields CDR1 MNHNS and CDR2 SASEGT. The length of the CDR3 is 14 residues. Trimming cost V 2 bases and J 17 bases; bases outside gene matches: 12. PCR was performed a second time for roughly 6 to 12 cycles using a sample-barcoded 5' primer and a J-beta primer mix. Each CDR3 protein is one row after TCRdb ran MiXCR on the 5' RACE reads. The sample carries about 780,000 distinct CDR3 sequences, roughly 25% recorded once. This same sample was also part of a study on T cells of mothers and their children. As that study records: For unrelated pairs as for related ones, thymic selection shapes TCR recombination output similarly.

Sequenced input: blood. The J gene is TRBJ1-4, the V gene TRBV6-1; 9 bases line up with TRBD1. The clonotype originates from a boy younger than 18 in good health. The CDR3 bases are TGTGCCAGCAGTGAACCAGGGACAGGGAAAAAGATTTTTTTT. The encoded protein is CASSEPGTGKKIFF.